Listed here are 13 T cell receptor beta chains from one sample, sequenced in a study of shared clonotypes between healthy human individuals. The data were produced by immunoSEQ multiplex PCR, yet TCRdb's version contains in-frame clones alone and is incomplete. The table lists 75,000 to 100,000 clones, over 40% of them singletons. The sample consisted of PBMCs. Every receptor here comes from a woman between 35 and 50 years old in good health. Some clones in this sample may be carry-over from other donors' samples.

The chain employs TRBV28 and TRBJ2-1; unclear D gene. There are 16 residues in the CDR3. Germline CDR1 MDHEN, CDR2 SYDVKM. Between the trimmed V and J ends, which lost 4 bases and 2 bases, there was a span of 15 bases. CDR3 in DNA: TGTGCCAGCAGTTCTTGGGTACACGGACCCTACAATGAGCAGTTCTTC. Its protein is CASSSWVHGPYNEQFF. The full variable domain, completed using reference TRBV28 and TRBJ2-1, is DVKVTQSSRYLVKRTGEKVFLECVQDMDHENMFWYRQDPGLGLRLIYFSYDVKMKEKGDIPEGYSVSREKKERFSLILESASTNQTSMYLCASSSWVHGPYNEQFFGPGTRLTVL.

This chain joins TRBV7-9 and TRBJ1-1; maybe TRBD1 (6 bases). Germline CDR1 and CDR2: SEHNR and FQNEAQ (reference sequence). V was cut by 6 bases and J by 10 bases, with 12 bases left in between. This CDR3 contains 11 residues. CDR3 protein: CASSAGAGAFF. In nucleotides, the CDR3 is TGTGCCAGCAGTGCGGGGGCAGGAGCTTTCTTT.

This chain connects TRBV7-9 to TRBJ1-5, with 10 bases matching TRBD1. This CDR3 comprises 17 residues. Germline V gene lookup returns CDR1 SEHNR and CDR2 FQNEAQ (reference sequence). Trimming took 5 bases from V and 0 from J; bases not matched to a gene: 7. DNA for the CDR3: TGTGCCAGCAGCCCCGGACAGGGGGTCTATAGCAATCAGCCCCAGCATTTT. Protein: CASSPGQGVYSNQPQHF.

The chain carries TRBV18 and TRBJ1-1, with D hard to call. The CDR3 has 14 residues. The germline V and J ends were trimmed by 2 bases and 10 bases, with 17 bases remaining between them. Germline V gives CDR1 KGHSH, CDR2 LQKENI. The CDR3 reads CASSPGQSARVAFF. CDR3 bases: TGTGCCAGCTCACCAGGGCAGTCGGCAAGGGTAGCTTTCTTT. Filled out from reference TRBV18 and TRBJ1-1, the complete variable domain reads NAGVMQNPRHLVRRRGQEARLRCSPMKGHSHVYWYRQLPEEGLKFMVYLQKENIIDESGMPKERFSAEFPKEGPSILRIQQVVRGDSAAYFCASSPGQSARVAFFGQGTRLTVV.

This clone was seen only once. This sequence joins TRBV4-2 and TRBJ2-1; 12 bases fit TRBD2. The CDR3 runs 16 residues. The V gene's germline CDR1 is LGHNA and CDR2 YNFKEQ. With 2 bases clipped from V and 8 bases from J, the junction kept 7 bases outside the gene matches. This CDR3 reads CASSQQRLAGADEQFF. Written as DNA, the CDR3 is TGTGCCAGCAGCCAACAACGACTAGCGGGAGCCGATGAGCAGTTCTTC.

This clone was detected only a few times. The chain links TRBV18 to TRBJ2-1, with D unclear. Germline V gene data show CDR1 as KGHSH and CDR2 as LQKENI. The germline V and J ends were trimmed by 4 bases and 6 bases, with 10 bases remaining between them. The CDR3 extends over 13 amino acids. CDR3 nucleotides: TGTGCCAGCTCACTAACCACCTCCAATGAGCAGTTCTTC. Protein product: CASSLTTSNEQFF.

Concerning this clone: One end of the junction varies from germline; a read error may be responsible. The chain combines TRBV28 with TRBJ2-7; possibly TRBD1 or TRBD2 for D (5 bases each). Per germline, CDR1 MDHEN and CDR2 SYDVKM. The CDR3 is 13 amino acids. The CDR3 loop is CASKGPHPYEQCF. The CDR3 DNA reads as TGTGCCAGCAAGGGACCGCACCCCTACGAGCAGTGCTTC. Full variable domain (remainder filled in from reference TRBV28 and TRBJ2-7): DVKVTQSSRYLVKRTGEKVFLECVQDMDHENMFWYRQDPGLGLRLIYFSYDVKMKEKGDIPEGYSVSREKKERFSLILESASTNQTSMYLCASKGPHPYEQCFGPGTRLTVT.

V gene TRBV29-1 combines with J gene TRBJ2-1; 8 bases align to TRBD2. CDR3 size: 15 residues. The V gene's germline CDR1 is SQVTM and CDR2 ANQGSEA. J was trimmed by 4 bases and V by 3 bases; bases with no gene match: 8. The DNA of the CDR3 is TGCAGCGTTGAGGCCGCCGGGAGGGCTTACAATGAGCAGTTCTTC. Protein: CSVEAAGRAYNEQFF.

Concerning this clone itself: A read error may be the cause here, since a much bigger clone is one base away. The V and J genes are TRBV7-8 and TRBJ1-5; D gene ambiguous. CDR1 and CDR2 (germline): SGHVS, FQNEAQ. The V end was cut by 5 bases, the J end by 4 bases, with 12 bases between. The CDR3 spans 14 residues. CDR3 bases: TGTGCCAGCAGCGCCACGTCCGGGAATCAGCCCCAGCATTTT. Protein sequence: CASSATSGNQPQHF.

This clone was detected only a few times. In nucleotides, the CDR3 is TGCGCCAGCACTCCGACTAGCGGGAGAACCTACGAGCAGTACTTC. Translating gives CASTPTSGRTYEQYF. The chain couples TRBV5-1 to TRBJ2-7, with TRBD2 matching over 12 bases. V lost 6 bases to trimming and J lost 2 bases; unmatched junction nucleotides: 6. Germline V gene sequence: CDR1 SGHRS, CDR2 YFSETQ. The CDR3 is 15 amino acids.

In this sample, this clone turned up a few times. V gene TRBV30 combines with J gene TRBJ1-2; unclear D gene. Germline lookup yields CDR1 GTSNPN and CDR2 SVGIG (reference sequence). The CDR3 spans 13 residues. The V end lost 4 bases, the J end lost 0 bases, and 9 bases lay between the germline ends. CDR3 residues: CAWKLPSNYGYTF. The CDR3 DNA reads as TGTGCCTGGAAGTTACCTTCTAACTATGGCTACACCTTC.

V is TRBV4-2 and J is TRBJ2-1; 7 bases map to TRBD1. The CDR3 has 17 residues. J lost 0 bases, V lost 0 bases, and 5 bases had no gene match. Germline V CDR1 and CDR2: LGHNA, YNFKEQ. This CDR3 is CASSQDRDSLSYNEQFF. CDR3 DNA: TGTGCCAGCAGCCAAGACCGGGACAGCCTCTCCTACAATGAGCAGTTCTTC.

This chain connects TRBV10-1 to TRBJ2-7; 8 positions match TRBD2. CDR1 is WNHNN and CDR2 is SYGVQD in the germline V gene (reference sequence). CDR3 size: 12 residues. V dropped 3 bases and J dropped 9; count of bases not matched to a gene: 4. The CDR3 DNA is TGCGCCAGCAGTGAACGGGAGGGCAGGCAGTACTTC. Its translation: CASSEREGRQYF.